The rows below give T cell receptor beta chains drawn from one sample of a study of PD-L1 blockade in urothelial cancer. The protocol was immunoSEQ multiplex PCR, while the TCRdb copy is restricted to in-frame clones and leaves out a portion. The sample consists of 100,000 to 150,000 clones, about 83% of them appearing once. Source: PBMCs, taken around atezolizumab (anti-PD-L1) treatment. All receptors come from a man in his fifties or sixties with urothelial cancer. Both conserved end residues are part of each CDR3. A D gene is named only where the DNA matches it firmly. A row's size may be missing; if present it is once, few, many or a size class.

DNA,CDR3,D,J,size,V
TGTGCCAGCACCGTAGGGACCAGCGGGTACAATGAGCAGTTCTTC,CASTVGTSGYNEQFF,-,TRBJ2-1,-,TRBV28
TGTGCCAGCAGTTTAGGCAGTGAAGATGAGCAGTTCTTC,CASSLGSEDEQFF,-,TRBJ2-1,-,TRBV28
TGCAGCGTTGCTGGCGGGGGCGCCGACTATGGCTACACCTTC,CSVAGGGADYGYTF,-,TRBJ1-2,-,TRBV29-1
TGCGCCAGCAGCCGCTCCTGGACAGGGGGTAGCAATGAGCAGTTCTTC,CASSRSWTGGSNEQFF,TRBD1,TRBJ2-1,once,TRBV5-1
TGCGCCAGCAGCTCCGGACAGGGAACTAATGAAAAACTGTTTTTT,CASSSGQGTNEKLFF,TRBD1,TRBJ1-4,once,TRBV5-1
TGCGCCAGCAGCTTGGGGGCAGTGGAAGAGACCCAGTACTTC,CASSLGAVEETQYF,-,TRBJ2-5,once,TRBV5-1
TGTGCCAGCTCACCACCCCGGGTTGGCTCTGGAAACACCATATATTTT,CASSPPRVGSGNTIYF,-,TRBJ1-3,-,TRBV18
TGTGCCTGGGAGCCCTCCTATAATTCACCCCTCCACTTT,CAWEPSYNSPLHF,-,TRBJ1-6,few,TRBV30
TGCAGTGCTAAGCGGACCTACGAGCAGTACTTC,CSAKRTYEQYF,-,TRBJ2-7,-,TRBV20-1
TGTGCCAGCAGACCAGGGACAGCTAACTATGGCTACACCTTC,CASRPGTANYGYTF,TRBD1,TRBJ1-2,-,TRBV25-1
TGTGCCAGCAGCTTGACAGAAGACCTCTATGGCTACACCTTC,CASSLTEDLYGYTF,-,TRBJ1-2,-,TRBV7-6
TGTGCCAGCAGACGCGTAGGGGGCGGCACCATATATTTT,CASRRVGGGTIYF,TRBD1,TRBJ1-3,-,TRBV6-1
TGTGCCAGCGGTTGGGGCAACTATGGCTACACCTTC,CASGWGNYGYTF,-,TRBJ1-2,-,TRBV14
TGTGCCAGCAGCTTCACCCGGGACAGGGCTACCTACGAGCAGTACTTC,CASSFTRDRATYEQYF,TRBD1,TRBJ2-7,-,TRBV7-8
TGTGCCAGCTCACCACCGTCTAGCGGGAGTAAAACCGGGGAGCTGTTTTTT,CASSPPSSGSKTGELFF,TRBD2,TRBJ2-2,-,TRBV18
TGTGCCAGCAGCCAAGTCGGCGGGACAGCGAACACTGAAGCTTTCTTT,CASSQVGGTANTEAFF,TRBD1,TRBJ1-1,-,TRBV14